Here is one T cell receptor (beta chain) with its context. The CDR3 has 14 residues. V lost 5 bases and J lost 4; bases outside the gene matches: 2. The V gene's germline CDR1 is SEHNR and CDR2 FQNEAQ (reference sequence). This entry is derived from a study of blood T cell repertoires in COVID-19. Study-wide context: COVID-19 samples from acute and convalescent phases originated in the United States, Italy and Spain.

Profiled with immunoSEQ multiplex PCR; TCRdb holds only in-frame clones, not every one. The table has roughly 74,000 clones, just over 85% seen once. The sequenced material came from peripheral blood. The chain is built from TRBV7-9 and TRBJ2-7; TRBD2 matches at 13 bases. The receptor was isolated from a woman of 80 years or more with active or convalescent COVID-19. The chain's CDR3 is CASSTGLAGYEQYF. The CDR3 DNA reads as TGTGCCAGCAGCACGGGACTAGCGGGGTACGAGCAGTACTTC.